The rows below give T cell receptor beta chains drawn from one sample of a study of T cell repertoires in cytomegalovirus infection. No antigen is known for these receptors. In TCRdb, the reads were re-called with MiXCR into one record per CDR3 protein. Seen here are hundreds of thousands of distinct CDR3 sequences, roughly 33% observed once, and the top ten hold roughly 18%. The specimen was cultured PBMCs, collected from culture after CMV antigen stimulation. These receptors all come from a human donor in good health (CMV status not recorded). Some clones in this sample may be carry-over from other donors' samples. The conserved cysteine and the conserved F or W are not part of the CDR3 here. The order of the fields is CDR3 length, V gene, CDR3 protein.

>11|TRBV28
ASSPPVSYEQY
>11|TRBV12-3/TRBV12-4
ASQLGDRTEAF
>13|TRBV2
ASTWDRGIQETQY
>12|TRBV25-1
ASSDPGSNEKLF
>12|TRBV7-9
ATTSLDRLIGYT
>10|TRBV20-1
SARRSSYEQY
>10|TRBV7-2
ASSSQRERQF
>10|TRBV29-1
SVVWNTGELF
>11|TRBV7-2
ASSPRLAGELF
>12|TRBV19
ASSIPYGYNEQF
>12|TRBV6-2/TRBV6-3
ASRAKRYTGELF
>10|TRBV7-9
ASSSGGRGYT
>12|TRBV4-1
ASSQNPQGNEQF
>13|TRBV20-1
SATRAGTGRYGYT
>15|TRBV7-9
ASSSPPGDANTGELF
>12|TRBV3-1
ASSPLPRLETQY
>12|TRBV6-5
ASSYSKGSYEQY
>12|TRBV5-1
ATGDAPSYNEQF
>10|TRBV7-2
ASSPDRDRVN
>13|TRBV7-9
ASSSHREINQPQH
>14|TRBV20-1
SASFRVWEGDQPQH
>11|TRBV24-1
ATSDWGNTEAF
>13|TRBV5-4
ASSLRSWGGNEQF
>9|TRBV19
ASSIAGTQY
>14|TRBV29-1
SVSAGGTLGTDTQY
>12|TRBV6-1
ASRDWTGSREQY
>11|TRBV7-9
ASSLPGEETQY
>12|TRBV2
ASKASHSRETQY
>12|TRBV28
ASTGGQGQETQY
>11|TRBV7-2
ASGRRGDYEQY
>14|TRBV6-2/TRBV6-3
ASSPRATGGPDTQY
>8|TRBV19
ASSNGKLF